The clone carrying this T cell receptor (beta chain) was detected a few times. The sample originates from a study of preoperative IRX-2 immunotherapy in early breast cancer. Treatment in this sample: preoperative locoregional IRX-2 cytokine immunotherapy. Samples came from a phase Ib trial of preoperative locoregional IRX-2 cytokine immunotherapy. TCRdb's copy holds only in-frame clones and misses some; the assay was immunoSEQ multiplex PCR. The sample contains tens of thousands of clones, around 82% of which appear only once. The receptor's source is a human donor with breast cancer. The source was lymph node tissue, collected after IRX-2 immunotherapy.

DNA of the CDR3: TGTGCCAGCAGTTTATCGGGCTACCGGGGCAATCAGCCCCAGCATTTT. Protein: CASSLSGYRGNQPQHF. The rearrangement links TRBV28 to TRBJ1-5; no clear D. The ends were cut back, 1 base at V and 2 bases at J, with 12 bases in the middle. Germline assignment: CDR1 MDHEN and CDR2 SYDVKM. The CDR3 sequence is 16 residues long.